This T cell receptor (beta chain) appears in the sequencing data of a study of prognosis after radiotherapy for stage I lung cancer. Study summary: Patient ages ran from about 50 to 84, with a median of 74.5 years, and the group had about a dozen men and roughly six women. The biologically effective dose of the SBRT radiotherapy was at least 100 Gy, given over 3 to 5 fractions.

By sample fraction, this clonotype is medium-sized. Its target is unknown. Study outcomes and limitations: Reports indicated that TRBV and TRBJ gene usage differed between patients with and without metastases, including differences in nine V and two J genes after SBRT.

Starting from genomic DNA, TCR beta CDR3 was amplified through two-round multiplex PCR. Every TRBV and TRBJ gene had its own specific primer in first-round PCR. TCRdb recomputed calls from the multiplex PCR reads with MiXCR, one row per CDR3 protein. Of about 14,000 distinct CDR3 sequences listed, 25% to 35% are singletons. Investigators drew approximately 6.5 milliliters of peripheral blood at each of two time points. The V gene end was trimmed by 6 bases and the J gene end by 12 bases; junction bases not matched to a gene: 13. CDR1 and CDR2 from the germline V gene are DFQATT and SNEGSKA (reference sequence). The CDR3 loop spans 13 amino acids.

The chain links TRBV20-1 to TRBJ2-7; 11 bases match TRBD2. The receptor was isolated from a donor aged 50 or older with non-small cell lung cancer. The sequences come from PBMCs, collected before or after stereotactic body radiation therapy (not recorded which). The CDR3 region has the DNA TGCAGTGCGAAAGTAGTAGCGGGGGGGTTCTCGTACTTC. This codes for CSAKVVAGGFSYF.